Below, 5 T cell receptor beta chains from the same sample are listed, as sequenced in a study of T cell repertoires in cytomegalovirus infection. TCRdb re-analysed the reads in MiXCR, keeping a single row per CDR3 protein. The table includes 900,000 to 950,000 distinct CDR3 sequences, around 31% detected once. Their antigens are not known. The specimen comprised cultured CD8+ T cells from PBMCs, sampled from culture after CMV antigen stimulation. The origin of the receptors is a human donor in good health (CMV status not recorded). Some clones in this sample may be carry-over from other donors' samples.

In this sample, this clonotype turned up a few times. This chain connects TRBV12-3 or TRBV12-4 to TRBJ1-1, with D perhaps matching TRBD1 (6 bases). The V gene lost 2 bases and the J gene lost 1 base, with 17 bases spanning the gap. The CDR3 consists of 17 residues. The chain's CDR3 is CASSLFPRQVSNTEAFF. The CDR3 DNA follows: TGTGCCAGCAGTTTATTTCCCCGACAGGTTTCGAACACTGAAGCTTTCTTT.

This clonotype was picked up a small number of times. The chain couples TRBV7-9 to TRBJ2-1; 7 nucleotides agree with TRBD2. The CDR3 has 14 amino acids. The V and J ends lost 8 bases and 3 bases, in that order; junction bases with no gene match: 7. Germline lookup yields CDR1 SEHNR and CDR2 FQNEAQ (reference sequence). The CDR3 sequence: CASPGLEIYNEQFF. Written as DNA, the CDR3 is TGTGCCAGCCCCGGACTAGAGATCTACAATGAGCAGTTCTTC.

The chain joins TRBV20-1 to TRBJ2-7, with TRBD2 matching 12 bases. V lost 4 bases to trimming and J lost 6 bases; unmatched junction nucleotides: 7. Germline loops: CDR1 DFQATT, CDR2 SNEGSKA (reference sequence). The CDR3 runs 14 residues. The CDR3 coding sequence is TGCAGTGCTAAGACTAGCGGGGGAAGTGGCGAGCAGTACTTC. Protein: CSAKTSGGSGEQYF.

A word on this clonotype: A much larger clone sits a single nucleotide away, making a read error possible. The V call is TRBV12-3 or TRBV12-4, the J call TRBJ1-4; no clear D gene. The CDR3 totals 15 residues. The V end was cut by 6 bases, the J end by 6 bases, with 17 bases between. The CDR3 spells CASRINPDQDEKLFF. In DNA form, the CDR3 reads TGTGCCAGCAGGATCAATCCCGATCAGGATGAAAAACTGTTTTTT.

The table lists this clonotype with a count of one. One end of the junction does not line up with germline, which may come from a read error. The chain recombines TRBV27 with TRBJ2-7, with D perhaps TRBD2 (6 bases). This CDR3 region has 18 residues. Looked up from germline, CDR1 is MNHEY and CDR2 is SMNVEV (reference sequence). The CDR3 reads CAGSTRGVYSTPLYEQYF. CDR3 coding DNA: TGTGCCGGCAGTACTCGCGGGGTATATTCCACCCCTCTCTACGAGCAGTACTTC.